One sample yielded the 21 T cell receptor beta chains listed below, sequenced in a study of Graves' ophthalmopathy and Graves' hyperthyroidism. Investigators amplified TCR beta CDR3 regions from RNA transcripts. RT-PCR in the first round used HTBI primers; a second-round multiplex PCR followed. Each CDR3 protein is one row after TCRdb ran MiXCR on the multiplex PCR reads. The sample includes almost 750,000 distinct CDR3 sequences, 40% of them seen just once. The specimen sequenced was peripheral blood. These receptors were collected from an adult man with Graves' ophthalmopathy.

The CDR3 spells CASRPLGTGVGQLNYGYTF. The CDR3 DNA reads as TGTGCCAGCAGGCCCCTTGGGACAGGGGTGGGGCAACTGAACTATGGCTACACCTTC. The chain recombines TRBV12-3 or TRBV12-4 with TRBJ1-2; 10 bases line up with TRBD1. The CDR3 has 19 amino acids. Unmatched junction bases numbered 18, after V lost 6 bases and J lost 2 bases.

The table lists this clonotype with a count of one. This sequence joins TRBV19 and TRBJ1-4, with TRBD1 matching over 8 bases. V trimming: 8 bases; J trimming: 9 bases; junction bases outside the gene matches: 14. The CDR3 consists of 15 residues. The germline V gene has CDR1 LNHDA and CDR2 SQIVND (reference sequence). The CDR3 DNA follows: TGTGCCAGTTCTCCTTCGACAGGGGACAGTCAAAAACTGTTTTTT. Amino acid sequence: CASSPSTGDSQKLFF.

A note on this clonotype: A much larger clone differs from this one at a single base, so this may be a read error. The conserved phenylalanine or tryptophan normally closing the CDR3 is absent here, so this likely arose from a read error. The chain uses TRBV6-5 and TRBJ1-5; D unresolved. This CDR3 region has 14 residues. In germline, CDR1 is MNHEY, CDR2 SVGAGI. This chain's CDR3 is CASSESRGYQPQHL. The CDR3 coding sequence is TGCGCCAGCAGTGAGTCGCGAGGGTATCAGCCCCAGCATCTT.

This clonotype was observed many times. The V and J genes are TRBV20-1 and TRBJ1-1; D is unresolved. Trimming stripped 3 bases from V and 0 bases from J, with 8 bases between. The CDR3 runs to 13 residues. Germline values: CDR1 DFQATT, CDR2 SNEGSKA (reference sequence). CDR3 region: CSARDGLNTEAFF. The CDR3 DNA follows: TGCAGTGCTAGGGACGGTCTGAACACTGAAGCTTTCTTT.

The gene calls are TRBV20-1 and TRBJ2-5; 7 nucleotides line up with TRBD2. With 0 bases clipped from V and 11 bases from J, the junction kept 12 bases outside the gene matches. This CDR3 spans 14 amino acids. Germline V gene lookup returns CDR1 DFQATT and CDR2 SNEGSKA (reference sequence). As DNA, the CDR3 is TGCAGTGCTAGAGATTGGCGGGGGTACAATGAGCAGTACTTC. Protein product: CSARDWRGYNEQYF.

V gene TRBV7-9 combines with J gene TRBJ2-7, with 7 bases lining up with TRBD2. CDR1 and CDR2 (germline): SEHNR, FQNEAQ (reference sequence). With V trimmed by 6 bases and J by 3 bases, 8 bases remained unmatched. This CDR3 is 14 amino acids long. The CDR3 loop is CASSSTGLVYEQYF. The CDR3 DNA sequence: TGTGCCAGCAGTTCCACCGGACTAGTCTACGAGCAGTACTTC.

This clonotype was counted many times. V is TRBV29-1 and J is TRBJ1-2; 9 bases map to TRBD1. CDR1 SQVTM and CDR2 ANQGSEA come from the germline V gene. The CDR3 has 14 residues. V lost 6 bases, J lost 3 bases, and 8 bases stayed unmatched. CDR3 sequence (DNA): TGCAGCGTGGATTTGGACAGGGGCGACTATGGCTACACCTTC. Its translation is CSVDLDRGDYGYTF.

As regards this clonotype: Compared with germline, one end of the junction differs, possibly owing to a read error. In nucleotides, the CDR3 is TGCGCCAGCAGCCAGTCAGGGGGCCTCAATCAGCCCCAGCATTTT. Translated, it gives CASSQSGGLNQPQHF. This chain uses TRBV9 with TRBJ1-5; TRBD1 matches 8 bases. The germline CDR1 and CDR2 sequences are SGDLS and YYNGEE. CDR3 size: 15 residues.

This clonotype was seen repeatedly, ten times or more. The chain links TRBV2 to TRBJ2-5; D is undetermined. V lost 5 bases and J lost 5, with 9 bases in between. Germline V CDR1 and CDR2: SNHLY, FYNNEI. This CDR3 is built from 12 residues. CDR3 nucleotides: TGTGCCAGCAGTTTCCCGACCGAGACCCAGTACTTC. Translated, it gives CASSFPTETQYF. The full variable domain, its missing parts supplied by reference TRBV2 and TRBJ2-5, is EPEVTQTPSHQVTQMGQEVILRCVPISNHLYFYWYRQILGQKVEFLVSFYNNEISEKSEIFDDQFSVERPDGSNFTLKIRSTKLEDSAMYFCASSFPTETQYFGPGTRLLVL.

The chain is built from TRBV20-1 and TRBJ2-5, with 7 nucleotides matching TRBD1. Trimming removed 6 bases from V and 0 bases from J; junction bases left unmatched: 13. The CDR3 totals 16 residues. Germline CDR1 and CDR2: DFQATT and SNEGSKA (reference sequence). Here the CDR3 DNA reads TGCAGTGCCATCGGACAGGAATGGGGGTACCAAGAGACCCAGTACTTC. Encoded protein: CSAIGQEWGYQETQYF.

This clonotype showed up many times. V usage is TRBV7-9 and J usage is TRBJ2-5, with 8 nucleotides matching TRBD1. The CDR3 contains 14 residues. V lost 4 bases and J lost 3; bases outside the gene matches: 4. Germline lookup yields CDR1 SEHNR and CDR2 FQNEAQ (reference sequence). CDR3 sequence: CASSSQTGEETQYF. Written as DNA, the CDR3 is TGTGCCAGCAGCTCACAGACAGGGGAAGAGACCCAGTACTTC.

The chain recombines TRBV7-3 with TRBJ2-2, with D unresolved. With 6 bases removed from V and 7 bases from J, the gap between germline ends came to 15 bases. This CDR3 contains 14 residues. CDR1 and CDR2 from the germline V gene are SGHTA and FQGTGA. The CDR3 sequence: CASSIHPLGGELFF. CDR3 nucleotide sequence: TGTGCCAGCAGTATTCACCCCTTAGGCGGGGAGCTGTTTTTT.

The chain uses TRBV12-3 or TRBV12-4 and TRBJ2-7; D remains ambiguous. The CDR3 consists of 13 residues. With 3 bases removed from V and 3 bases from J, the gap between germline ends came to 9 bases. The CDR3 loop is CASSFRPGYEQYF. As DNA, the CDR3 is TGTGCCAGCAGTTTTCGACCGGGCTACGAGCAGTACTTC.

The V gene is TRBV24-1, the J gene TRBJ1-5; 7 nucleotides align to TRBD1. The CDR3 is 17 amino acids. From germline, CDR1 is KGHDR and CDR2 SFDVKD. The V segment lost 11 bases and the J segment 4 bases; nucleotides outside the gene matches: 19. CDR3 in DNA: TGTGCCAGCTCACCTGACAGGGTGGGAACCCTAAATCAGCCCCAGCATTTT. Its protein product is CASSPDRVGTLNQPQHF.

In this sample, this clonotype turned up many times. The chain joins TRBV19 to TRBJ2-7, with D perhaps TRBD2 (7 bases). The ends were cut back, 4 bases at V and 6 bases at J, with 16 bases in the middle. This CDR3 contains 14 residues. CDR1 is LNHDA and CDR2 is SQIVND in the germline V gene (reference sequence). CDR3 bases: TGTGCCAGTAGTACCACTTACAGGGAGGGCGAGCAGTACTTC. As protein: CASSTTYREGEQYF.

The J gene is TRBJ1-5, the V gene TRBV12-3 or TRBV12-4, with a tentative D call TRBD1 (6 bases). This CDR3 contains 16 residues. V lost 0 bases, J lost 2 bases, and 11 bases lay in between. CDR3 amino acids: CASSLALGGGNQPQHF. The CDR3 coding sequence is TGTGCCAGCAGTTTAGCATTGGGGGGCGGCAATCAGCCCCAGCATTTT.

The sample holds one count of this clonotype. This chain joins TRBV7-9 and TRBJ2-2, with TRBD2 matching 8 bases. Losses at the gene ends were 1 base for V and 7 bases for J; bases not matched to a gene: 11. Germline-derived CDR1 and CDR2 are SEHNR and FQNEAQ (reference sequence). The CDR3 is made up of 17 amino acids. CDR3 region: CASSLGPSGRNYGELFF. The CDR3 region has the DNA TGTGCCAGCAGCTTAGGACCAAGCGGGAGAAACTACGGGGAGCTGTTTTTT.

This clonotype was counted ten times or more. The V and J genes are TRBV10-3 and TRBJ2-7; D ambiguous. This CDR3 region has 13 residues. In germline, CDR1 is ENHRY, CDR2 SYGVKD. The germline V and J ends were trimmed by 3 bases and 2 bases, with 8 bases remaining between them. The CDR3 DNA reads TGTGCCATCAGTGACTCCGCGGCCTACGAGCAGTACTTC. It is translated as CAISDSAAYEQYF.

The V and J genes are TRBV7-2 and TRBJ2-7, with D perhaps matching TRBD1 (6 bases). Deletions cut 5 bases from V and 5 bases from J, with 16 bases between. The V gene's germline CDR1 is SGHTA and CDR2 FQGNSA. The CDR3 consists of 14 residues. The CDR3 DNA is TGTGCCAGCAGCCCCCGCAGGGACATCGACGAGCAGTACTTC. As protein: CASSPRRDIDEQYF.

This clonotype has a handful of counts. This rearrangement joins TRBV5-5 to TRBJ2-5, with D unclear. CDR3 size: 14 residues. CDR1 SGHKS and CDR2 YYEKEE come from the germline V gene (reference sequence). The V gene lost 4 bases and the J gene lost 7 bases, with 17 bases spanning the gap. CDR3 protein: CASSRQVVEGTQYF. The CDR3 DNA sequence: TGTGCCAGCAGCCGTCAGGTGGTAGAAGGGACCCAGTACTTC.

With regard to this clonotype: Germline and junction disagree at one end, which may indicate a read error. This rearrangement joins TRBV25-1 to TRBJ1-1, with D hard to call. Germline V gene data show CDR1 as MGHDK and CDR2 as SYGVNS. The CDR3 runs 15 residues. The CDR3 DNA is TGTGCCAGCGGTGATAGTGCCGGGAGGAACACTGAAGCTTTCTTT. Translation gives CASGDSAGRNTEAFF. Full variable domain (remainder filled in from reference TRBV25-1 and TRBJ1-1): EADIYQTPRYLVIGTGKKITLECSQTMGHDKMYWYQQDPGMELHLIHYSYGVNSTEKGDLSSESTVSRIRTEHFPLTLESARPSHTSQYLCASGDSAGRNTEAFFGQGTRLTVV.